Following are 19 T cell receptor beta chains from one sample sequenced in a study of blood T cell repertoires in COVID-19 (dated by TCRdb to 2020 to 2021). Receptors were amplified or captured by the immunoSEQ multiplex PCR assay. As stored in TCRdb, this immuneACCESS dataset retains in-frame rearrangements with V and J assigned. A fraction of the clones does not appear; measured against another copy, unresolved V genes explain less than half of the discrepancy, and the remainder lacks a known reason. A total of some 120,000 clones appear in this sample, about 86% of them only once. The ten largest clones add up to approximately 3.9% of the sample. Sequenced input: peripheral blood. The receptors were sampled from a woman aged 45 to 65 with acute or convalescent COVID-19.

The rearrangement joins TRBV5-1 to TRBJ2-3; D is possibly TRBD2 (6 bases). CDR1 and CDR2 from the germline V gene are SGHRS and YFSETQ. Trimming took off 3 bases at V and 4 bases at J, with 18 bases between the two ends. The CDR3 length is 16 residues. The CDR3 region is CASSYRLGRTPDTQYF. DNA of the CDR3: TGCGCCAGCAGCTACCGACTAGGAAGGACCCCAGATACGCAGTATTTT.

Here the CDR3 DNA reads TGTGCCAGCAGTCACCCGGCGGGACTAGCGGGGGGGCGGGAGCAGTTCTTC. Translation gives CASSHPAGLAGGREQFF. This chain connects TRBV7-8 to TRBJ2-1; 16 nucleotides line up with TRBD2. Germline CDR1 is SGHVS and CDR2 is FQNEAQ. CDR3 length: 17 amino acids. Trimming removed 6 bases from V and 10 bases from J; junction bases left unmatched: 12.

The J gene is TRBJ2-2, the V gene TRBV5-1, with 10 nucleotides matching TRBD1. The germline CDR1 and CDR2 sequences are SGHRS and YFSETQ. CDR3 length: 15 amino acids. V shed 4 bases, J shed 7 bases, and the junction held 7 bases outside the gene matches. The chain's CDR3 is CASSNDRGRVGELFF. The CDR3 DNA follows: TGCGCCAGCAGCAACGACAGGGGGCGCGTCGGGGAGCTGTTTTTT.

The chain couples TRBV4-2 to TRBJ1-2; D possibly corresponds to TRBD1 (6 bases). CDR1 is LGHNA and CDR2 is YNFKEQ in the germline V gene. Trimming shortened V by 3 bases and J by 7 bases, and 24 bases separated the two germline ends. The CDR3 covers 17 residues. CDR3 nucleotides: TGTGCCAGCAGCCACGGATTGGCTGGACAGCTGGTCGGTGGCTACACCTTC. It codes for CASSHGLAGQLVGGYTF.

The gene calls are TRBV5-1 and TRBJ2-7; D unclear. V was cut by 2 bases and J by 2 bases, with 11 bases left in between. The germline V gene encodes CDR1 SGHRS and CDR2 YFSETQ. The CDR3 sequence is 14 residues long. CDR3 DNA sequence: TGCGCCAGCAGCTTAGCTGACACAACCTACGAGCAGTACTTC. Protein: CASSLADTTYEQYF.

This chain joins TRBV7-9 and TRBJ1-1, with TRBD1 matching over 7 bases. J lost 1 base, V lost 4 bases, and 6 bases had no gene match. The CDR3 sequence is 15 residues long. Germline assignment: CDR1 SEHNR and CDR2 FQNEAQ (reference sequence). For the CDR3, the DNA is TGTGCCAGCAGCTCACGGAACAGGGGGAACACTGAAGCTTTCTTT. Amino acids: CASSSRNRGNTEAFF.

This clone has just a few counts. The CDR3 nucleotides are TGTGCCATCAGGGGACAGGACGAAAAAAAAACTTTCTTT. Amino acid sequence: CAIRGQDEKKTFF. The chain links TRBV10-3 to TRBJ1-1, with 8 bases that match TRBD1. After removal of 6 bases from V and 12 bases from J, the junction contained 12 bases not matched to a gene. The germline CDR1 and CDR2 sequences are ENHRY and SYGVKD. The CDR3 contains 13 residues.

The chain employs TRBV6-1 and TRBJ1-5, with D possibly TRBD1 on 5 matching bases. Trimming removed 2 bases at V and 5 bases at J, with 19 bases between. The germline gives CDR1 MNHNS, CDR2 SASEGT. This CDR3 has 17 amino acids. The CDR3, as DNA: TGTGCCAGCAGTGAATCTGCGGGACGGGTCACCTATCAGCCCCAGCATTTT. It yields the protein CASSESAGRVTYQPQHF.

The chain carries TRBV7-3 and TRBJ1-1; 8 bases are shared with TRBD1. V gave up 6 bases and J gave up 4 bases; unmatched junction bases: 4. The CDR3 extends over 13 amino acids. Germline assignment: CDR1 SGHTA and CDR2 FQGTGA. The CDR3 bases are TGTGCCAGCAGTCTTACAGGGGGCACTGAAGCTTTCTTT. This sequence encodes CASSLTGGTEAFF.

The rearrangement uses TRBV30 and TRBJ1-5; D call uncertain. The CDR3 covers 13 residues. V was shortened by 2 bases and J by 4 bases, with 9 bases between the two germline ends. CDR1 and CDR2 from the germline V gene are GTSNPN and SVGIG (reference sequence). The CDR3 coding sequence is TGTGCCTGGAGTCTAAAAGAAAATCAGCCCCAGCATTTT. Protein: CAWSLKENQPQHF.

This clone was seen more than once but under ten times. CDR3 sequence (DNA): TGCGCCAGCAGCCGGACTAGCGGGGGGGCCTCCTACAATGAGCAGTTCTTC. Translated, it gives CASSRTSGGASYNEQFF. The V call is TRBV4-1, the J call TRBJ2-1, with 15 bases fitting TRBD2. Trimming removed 4 bases from V and 0 bases from J; junction bases left unmatched: 1. The CDR3 contains 17 residues. Germline CDR1 and CDR2: MGHRA and YSYEKL.

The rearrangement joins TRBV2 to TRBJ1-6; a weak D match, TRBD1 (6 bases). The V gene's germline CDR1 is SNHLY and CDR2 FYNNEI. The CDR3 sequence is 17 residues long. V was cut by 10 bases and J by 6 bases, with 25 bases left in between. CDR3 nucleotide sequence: TGTGCCACCAAGGACAGCCGCTATGCTTCTTCTAATTCACCCCTCCACTTT. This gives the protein CATKDSRYASSNSPLHF.

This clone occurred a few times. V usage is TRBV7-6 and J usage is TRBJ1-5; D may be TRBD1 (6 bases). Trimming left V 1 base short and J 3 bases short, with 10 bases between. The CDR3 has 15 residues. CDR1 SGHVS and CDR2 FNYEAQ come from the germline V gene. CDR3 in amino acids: CASSLGGGNNQPQHF. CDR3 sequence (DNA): TGTGCCAGCAGCTTAGGAGGGGGTAACAATCAGCCCCAGCATTTT.

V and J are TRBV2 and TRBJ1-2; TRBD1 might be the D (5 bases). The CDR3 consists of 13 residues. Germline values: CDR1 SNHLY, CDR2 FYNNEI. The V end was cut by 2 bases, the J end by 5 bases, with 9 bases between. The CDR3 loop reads CASSEPGWYGYTF. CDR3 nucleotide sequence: TGTGCCAGCAGTGAACCAGGGTGGTATGGCTACACCTTC.

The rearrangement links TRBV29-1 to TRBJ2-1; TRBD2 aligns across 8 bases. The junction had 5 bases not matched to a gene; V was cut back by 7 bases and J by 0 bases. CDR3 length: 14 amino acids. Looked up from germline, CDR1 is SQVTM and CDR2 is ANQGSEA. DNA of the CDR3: TGCAGCGCTGACGGGACTAGCTCCTACAATGAGCAGTTCTTC. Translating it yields CSADGTSSYNEQFF.

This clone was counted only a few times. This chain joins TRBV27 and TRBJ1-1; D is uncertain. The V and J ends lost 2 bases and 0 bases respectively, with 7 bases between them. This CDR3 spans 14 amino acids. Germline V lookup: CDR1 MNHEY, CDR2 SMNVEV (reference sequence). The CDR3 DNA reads TGTGCCAGCAGTTTAAACGGGATGAACACTGAAGCTTTCTTT. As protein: CASSLNGMNTEAFF.

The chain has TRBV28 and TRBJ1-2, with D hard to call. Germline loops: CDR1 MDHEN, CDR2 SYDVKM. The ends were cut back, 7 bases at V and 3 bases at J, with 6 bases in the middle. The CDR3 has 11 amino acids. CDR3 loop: CASNRDYGYTF. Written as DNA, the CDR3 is TGTGCCAGCAACAGAGACTATGGCTACACCTTC.

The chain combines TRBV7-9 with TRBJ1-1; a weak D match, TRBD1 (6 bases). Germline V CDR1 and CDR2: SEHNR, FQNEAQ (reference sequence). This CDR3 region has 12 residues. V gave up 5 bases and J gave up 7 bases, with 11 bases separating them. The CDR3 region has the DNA TGTGCCAGCAGCCTCCAGGACAGTGAAGCTTTCTTT. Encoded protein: CASSLQDSEAFF.

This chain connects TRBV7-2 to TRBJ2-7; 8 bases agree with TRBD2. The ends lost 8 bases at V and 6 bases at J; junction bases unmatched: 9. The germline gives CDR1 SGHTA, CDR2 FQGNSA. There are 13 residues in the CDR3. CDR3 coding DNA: TGTGCCAGCTCGGTAGCGGGGTTTGTCGAGCAGTACTTC. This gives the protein CASSVAGFVEQYF.